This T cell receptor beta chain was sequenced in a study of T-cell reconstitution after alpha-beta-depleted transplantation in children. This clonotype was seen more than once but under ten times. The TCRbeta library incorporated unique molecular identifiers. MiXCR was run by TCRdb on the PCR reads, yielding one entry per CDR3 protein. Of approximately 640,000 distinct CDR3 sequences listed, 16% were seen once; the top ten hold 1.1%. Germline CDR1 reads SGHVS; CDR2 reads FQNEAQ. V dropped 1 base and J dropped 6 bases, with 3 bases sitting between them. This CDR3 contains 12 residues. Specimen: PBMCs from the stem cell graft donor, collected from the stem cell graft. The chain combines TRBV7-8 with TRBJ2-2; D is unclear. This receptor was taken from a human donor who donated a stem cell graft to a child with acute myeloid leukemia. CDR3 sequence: CASSLDSGELFF. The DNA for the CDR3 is TGTGCCAGCAGCTTAGACTCCGGGGAGCTGTTTTTT.